The TCR beta chain under discussion was sequenced for a study of shared clonotypes between healthy human individuals. Measured with immunoSEQ multiplex PCR; TCRdb has only the in-frame clones, and not every one. The sample consists of about 2,200,000 clones, approximately 94% of them appearing once. Terminally differentiated effector memory CD45RA+ cells were left out of the naive CD8 fraction, which was CD45RO-negative and positively selected for CCR7. The CDR3 spans 12 residues. Looked up from germline, CDR1 is LNHNV and CDR2 is YYDKDF (reference sequence). V gave up 8 bases and J gave up 5 bases; unmatched junction bases: 2.

This receptor was taken from a man between 18 and 35 years old in good health. Some clones in this sample may be carry-over from other donors' samples. The source material was naive CD8+ T cells from PBMCs. The chain uses TRBV15 and TRBJ1-1, with TRBD1 matching over 10 bases. The CDR3 region is CATGTGVTEAFF. CDR3 coding DNA: TGTGCCACCGGGACAGGGGTTACTGAAGCTTTCTTT.